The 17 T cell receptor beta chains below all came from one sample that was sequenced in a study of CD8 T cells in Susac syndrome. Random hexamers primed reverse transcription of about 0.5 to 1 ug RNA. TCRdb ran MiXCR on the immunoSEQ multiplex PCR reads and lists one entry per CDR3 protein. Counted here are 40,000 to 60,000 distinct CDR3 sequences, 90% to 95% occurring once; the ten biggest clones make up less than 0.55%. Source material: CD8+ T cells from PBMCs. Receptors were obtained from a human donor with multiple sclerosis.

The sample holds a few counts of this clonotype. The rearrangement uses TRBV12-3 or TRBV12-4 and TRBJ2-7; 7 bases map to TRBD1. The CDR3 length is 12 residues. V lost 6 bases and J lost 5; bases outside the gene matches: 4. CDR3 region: CASSPTGDEQYF. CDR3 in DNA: TGTGCCAGCAGCCCCACAGGGGACGAGCAGTACTTC.

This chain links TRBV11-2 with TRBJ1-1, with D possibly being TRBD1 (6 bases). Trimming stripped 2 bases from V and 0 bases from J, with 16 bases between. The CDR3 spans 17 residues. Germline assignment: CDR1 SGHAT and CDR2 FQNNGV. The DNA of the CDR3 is TGTGCCAGCAGCTTAATTTTCGGACAGAACATGAACACTGAAGCTTTCTTT. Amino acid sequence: CASSLIFGQNMNTEAFF.

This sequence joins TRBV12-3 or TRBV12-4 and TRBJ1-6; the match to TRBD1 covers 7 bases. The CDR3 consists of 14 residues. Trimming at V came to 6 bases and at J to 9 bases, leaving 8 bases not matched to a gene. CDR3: CASRSGQISSPLHF. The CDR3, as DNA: TGTGCCAGCAGATCGGGACAGATTAGTTCACCCCTCCACTTT.

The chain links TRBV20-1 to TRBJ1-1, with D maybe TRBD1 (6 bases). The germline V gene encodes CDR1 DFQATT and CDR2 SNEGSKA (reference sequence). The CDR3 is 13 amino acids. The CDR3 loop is CSPRAGDIGEAFF. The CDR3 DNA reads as TGCAGCCCTAGGGCCGGGGACATTGGTGAAGCTTTCTTT.

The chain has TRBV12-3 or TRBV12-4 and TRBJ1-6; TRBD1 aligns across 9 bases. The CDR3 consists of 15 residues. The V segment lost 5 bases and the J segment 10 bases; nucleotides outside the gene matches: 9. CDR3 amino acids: CASSLWTGERSPLHF. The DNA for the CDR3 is TGTGCCAGCAGTCTCTGGACAGGGGAGCGGTCACCCCTCCACTTT.

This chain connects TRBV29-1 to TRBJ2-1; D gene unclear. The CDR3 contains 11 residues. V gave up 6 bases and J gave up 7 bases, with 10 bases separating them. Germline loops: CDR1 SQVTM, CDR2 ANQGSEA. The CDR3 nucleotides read TGCAGCGTCCCCGACTGGAATGAGCAGTTCTTC. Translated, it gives CSVPDWNEQFF.

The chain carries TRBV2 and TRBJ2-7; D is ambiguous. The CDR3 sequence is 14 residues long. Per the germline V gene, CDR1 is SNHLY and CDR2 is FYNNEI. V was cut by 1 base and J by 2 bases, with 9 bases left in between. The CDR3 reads CASSEGGRPYEQYF. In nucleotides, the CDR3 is TGTGCCAGCAGTGAAGGTGGCAGGCCCTACGAGCAGTACTTC.

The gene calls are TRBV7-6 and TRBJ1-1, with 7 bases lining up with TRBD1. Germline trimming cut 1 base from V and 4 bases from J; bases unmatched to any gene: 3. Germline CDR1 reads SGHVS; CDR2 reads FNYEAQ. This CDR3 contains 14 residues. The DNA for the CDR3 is TGTGCCAGCAGCTTAGAGGGGGCGGGCACTGAAGCTTTCTTT. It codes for CASSLEGAGTEAFF.

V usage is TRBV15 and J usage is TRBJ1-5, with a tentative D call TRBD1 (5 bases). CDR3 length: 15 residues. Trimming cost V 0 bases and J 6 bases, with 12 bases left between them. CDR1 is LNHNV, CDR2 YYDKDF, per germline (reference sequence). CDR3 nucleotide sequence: TGTGCCACCAGCAGAGACCCGGGACGCGGTCAGCCCCAGCATTTT. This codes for CATSRDPGRGQPQHF.

In nucleotides, the CDR3 is TGTGCCAGCAGTACTCCGCTGGAGGGGCGCTATGGCTACACCTTC. This encodes CASSTPLEGRYGYTF. The chain carries TRBV6-5 and TRBJ1-2; a possible D gene is TRBD1 (5 bases). This CDR3 is built from 15 residues. Germline CDR1 is MNHEY and CDR2 is SVGAGI. Trimming removed 5 bases at V and 4 bases at J, with 17 bases between.

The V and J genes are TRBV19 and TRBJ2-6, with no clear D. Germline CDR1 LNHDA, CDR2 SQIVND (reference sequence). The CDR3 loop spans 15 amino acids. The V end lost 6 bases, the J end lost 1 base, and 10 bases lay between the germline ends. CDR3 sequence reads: CASSIMKSGANVLTF. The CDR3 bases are TGTGCCAGTAGCATCATGAAATCTGGGGCCAACGTCCTGACTTTC.

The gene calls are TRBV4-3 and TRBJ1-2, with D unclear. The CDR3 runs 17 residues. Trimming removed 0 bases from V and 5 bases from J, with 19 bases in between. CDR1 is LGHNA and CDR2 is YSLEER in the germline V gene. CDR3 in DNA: TGCGCCAGCAGCCAAGAGGGCAGGCTATTTCACCATTATGGCTACACCTTC. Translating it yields CASSQEGRLFHHYGYTF.

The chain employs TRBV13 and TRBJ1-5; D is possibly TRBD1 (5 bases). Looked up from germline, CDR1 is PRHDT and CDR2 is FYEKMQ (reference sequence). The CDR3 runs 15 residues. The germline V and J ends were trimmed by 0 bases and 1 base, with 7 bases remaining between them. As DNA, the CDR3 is TGTGCCAGCAGCTTAGGTTGGGGCAGCAATCAGCCCCAGCATTTT. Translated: CASSLGWGSNQPQHF.

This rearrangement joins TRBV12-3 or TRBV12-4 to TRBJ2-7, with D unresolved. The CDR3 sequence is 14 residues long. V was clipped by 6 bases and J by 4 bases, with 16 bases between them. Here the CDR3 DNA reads TGTGCCAGCAGCGCCGGGCAGAGTACTTACGAGCAGTACTTC. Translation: CASSAGQSTYEQYF.

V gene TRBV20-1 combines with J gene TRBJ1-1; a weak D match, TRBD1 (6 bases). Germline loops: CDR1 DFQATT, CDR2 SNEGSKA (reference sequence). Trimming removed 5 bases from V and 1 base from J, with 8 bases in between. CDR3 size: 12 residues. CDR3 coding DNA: TGCAGTGCTCCCAGGGGGAACACTGAAGCTTTCTTT. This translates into CSAPRGNTEAFF.

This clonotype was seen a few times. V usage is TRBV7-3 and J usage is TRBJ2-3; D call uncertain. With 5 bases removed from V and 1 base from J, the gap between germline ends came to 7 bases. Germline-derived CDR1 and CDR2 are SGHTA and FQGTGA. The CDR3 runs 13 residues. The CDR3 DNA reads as TGTGCCAGCAGCAAGTTCGGCACAGATACGCAGTATTTT. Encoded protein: CASSKFGTDTQYF.

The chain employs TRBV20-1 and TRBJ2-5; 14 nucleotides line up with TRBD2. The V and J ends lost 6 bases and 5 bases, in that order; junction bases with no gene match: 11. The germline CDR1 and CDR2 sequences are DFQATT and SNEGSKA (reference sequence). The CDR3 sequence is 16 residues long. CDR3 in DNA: TGCAGTGCCACCGGGACTAGCGGGGGCCTAGAGGAGACCCAGTACTTC. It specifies CSATGTSGGLEETQYF.